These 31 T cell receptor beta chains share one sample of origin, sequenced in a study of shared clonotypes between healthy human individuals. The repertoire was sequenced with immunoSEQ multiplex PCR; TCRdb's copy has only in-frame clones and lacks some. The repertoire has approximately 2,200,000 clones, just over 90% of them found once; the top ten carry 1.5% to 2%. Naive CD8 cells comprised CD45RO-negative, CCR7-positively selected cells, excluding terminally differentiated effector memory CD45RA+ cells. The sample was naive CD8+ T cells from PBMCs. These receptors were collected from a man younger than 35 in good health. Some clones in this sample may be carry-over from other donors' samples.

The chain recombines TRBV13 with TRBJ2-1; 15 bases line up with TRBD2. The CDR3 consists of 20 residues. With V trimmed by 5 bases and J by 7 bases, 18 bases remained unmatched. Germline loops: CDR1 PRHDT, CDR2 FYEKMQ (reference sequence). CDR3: CASSPNGAGLAGGGWNEQFF. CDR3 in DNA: TGTGCCAGCAGCCCCAACGGCGCGGGACTAGCGGGAGGAGGGTGGAATGAGCAGTTCTTC.

The CDR3 nucleotides read TGTGCCAGCAGCTTAAGACAGGGGAAAGTCTACGAGCAGTACTTC. It translates to CASSLRQGKVYEQYF. The chain combines TRBV7-8 with TRBJ2-7, with 8 bases identical to TRBD1. CDR1 is SGHVS, CDR2 FQNEAQ, per germline. V was clipped by 2 bases and J by 3 bases; unmatched bases: 6. The CDR3 consists of 15 residues. The full variable domain, completed using reference TRBV7-8 and TRBJ2-7, is GAGVSQSPRYKVAKRGQDVALRCDPISGHVSLFWYQQALGQGPEFLTYFQNEAQLDKSGLPSDRFFAERPEGSVSTLKIQRTQQEDSAVYLCASSLRQGKVYEQYFGPGTRLTVT.

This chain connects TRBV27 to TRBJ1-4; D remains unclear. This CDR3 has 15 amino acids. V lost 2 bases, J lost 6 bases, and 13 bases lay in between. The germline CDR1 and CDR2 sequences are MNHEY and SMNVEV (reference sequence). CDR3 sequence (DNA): TGTGCCAGCAGTTTAGGTCGTGATCACCATGAAAAACTGTTTTTT. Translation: CASSLGRDHHEKLFF.

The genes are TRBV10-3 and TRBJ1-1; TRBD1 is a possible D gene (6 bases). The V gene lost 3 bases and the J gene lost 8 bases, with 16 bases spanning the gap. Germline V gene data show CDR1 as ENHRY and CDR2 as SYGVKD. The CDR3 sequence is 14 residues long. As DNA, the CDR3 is TGTGCCATCAGTGACCGGAGGGGGGAGGGGGAAGCTTTCTTT. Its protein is CAISDRRGEGEAFF.

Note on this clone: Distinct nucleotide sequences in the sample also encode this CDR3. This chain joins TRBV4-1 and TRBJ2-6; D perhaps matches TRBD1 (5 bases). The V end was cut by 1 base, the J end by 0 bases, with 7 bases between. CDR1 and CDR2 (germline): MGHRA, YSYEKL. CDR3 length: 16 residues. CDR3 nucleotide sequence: TGCGCCAGCAGCCAAGTCAGGGACTCTGGGGCCAACGTCCTGACTTTC. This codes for CASSQVRDSGANVLTF.

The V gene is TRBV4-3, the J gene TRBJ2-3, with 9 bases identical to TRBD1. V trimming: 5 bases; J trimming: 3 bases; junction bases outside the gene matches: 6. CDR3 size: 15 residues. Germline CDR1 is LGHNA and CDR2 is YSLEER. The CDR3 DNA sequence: TGCGCCAGCAGCGAAGGACAGGGGAGAACAGATACGCAGTATTTT. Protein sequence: CASSEGQGRTDTQYF.

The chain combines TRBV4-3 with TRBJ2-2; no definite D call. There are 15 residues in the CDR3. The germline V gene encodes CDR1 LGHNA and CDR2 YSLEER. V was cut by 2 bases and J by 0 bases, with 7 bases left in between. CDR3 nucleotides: TGCGCCAGCAGCCAAAACATCGCGAACACCGGGGAGCTGTTTTTT. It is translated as CASSQNIANTGELFF.

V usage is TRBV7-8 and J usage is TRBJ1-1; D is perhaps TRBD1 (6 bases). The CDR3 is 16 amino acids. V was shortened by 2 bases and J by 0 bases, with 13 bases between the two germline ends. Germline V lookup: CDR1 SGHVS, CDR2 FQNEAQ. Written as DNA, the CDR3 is TGTGCCAGCAGCTTAACATGGACAGTAATGAACACTGAAGCTTTCTTT. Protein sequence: CASSLTWTVMNTEAFF. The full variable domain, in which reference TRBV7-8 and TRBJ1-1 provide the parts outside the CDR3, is GAGVSQSPRYKVAKRGQDVALRCDPISGHVSLFWYQQALGQGPEFLTYFQNEAQLDKSGLPSDRFFAERPEGSVSTLKIQRTQQEDSAVYLCASSLTWTVMNTEAFFGQGTRLTVV.

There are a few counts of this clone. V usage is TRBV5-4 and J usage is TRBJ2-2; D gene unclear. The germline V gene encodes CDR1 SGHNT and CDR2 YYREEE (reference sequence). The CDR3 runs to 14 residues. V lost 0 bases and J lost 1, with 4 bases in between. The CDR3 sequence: CASSLVENTGELFF. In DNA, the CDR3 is TGTGCCAGCAGCTTGGTTGAGAACACCGGGGAGCTGTTTTTT.

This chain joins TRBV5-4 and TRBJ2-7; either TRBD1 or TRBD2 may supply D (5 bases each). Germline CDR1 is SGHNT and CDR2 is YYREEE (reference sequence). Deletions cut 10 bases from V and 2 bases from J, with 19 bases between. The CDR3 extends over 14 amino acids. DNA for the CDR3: TGTGCCGGGACGAACTGGGACCGGCCCTACGAGCAGTACTTC. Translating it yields CAGTNWDRPYEQYF.

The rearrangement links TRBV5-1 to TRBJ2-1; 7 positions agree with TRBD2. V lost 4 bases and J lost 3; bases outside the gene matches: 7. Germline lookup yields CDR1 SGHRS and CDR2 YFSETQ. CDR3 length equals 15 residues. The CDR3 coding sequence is TGCGCCAGCAGCCCTAGCGGAAATCGCTACAATGAGCAGTTCTTC. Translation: CASSPSGNRYNEQFF.

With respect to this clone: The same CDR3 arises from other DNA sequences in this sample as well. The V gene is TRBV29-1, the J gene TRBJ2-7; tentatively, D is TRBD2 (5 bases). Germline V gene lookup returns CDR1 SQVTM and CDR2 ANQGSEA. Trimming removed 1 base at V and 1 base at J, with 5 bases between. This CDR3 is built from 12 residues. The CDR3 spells CSVEAGSYEQYF. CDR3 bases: TGCAGCGTTGAAGCGGGATCCTACGAGCAGTACTTC.

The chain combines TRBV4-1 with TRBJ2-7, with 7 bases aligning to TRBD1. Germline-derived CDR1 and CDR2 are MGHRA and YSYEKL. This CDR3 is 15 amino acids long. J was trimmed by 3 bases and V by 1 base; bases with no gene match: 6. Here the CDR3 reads CASSQGWTGNYEQYF. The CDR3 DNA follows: TGCGCCAGCAGCCAAGGCTGGACAGGCAACTACGAGCAGTACTTC.

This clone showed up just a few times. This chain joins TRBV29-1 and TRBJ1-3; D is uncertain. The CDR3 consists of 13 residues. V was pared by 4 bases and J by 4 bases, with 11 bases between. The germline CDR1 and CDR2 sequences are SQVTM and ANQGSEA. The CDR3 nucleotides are TGCAGCGTTGTACCTGGGTTGGGAAACACCATATATTTT. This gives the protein CSVVPGLGNTIYF.

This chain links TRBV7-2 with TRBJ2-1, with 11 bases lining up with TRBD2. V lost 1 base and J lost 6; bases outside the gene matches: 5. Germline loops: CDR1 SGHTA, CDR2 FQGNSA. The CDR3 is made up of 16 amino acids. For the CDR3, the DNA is TGTGCCAGCAGCTTAGGACTAGCGGGACCGCTCAATGAGCAGTTCTTC. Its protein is CASSLGLAGPLNEQFF.

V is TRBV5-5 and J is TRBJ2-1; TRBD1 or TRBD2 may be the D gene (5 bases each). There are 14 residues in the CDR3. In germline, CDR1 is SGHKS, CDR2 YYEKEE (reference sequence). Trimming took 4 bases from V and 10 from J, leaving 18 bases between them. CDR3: CASSPGPQDVEQFF. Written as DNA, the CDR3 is TGTGCCAGCAGCCCGGGGCCCCAGGACGTGGAGCAGTTCTTC.

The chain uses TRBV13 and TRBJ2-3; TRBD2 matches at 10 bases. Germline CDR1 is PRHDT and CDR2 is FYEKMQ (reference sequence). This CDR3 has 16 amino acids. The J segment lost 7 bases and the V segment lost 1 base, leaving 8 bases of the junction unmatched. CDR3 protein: CASSLAGELAGNTQYF. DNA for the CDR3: TGTGCCAGCAGCTTAGCGGGGGAACTAGCGGGAAATACGCAGTATTTT.

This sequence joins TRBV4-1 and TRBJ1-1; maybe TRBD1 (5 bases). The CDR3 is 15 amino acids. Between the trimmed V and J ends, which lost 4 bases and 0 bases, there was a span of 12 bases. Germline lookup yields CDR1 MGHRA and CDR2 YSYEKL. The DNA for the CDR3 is TGCGCCAGCAGCCCCCGGGGAGGGGTGAACACTGAAGCTTTCTTT. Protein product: CASSPRGGVNTEAFF.

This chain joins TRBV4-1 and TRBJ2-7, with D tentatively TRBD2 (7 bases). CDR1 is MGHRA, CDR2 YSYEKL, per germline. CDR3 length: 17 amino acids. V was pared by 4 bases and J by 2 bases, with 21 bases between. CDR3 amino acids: CASSPPAGAPRPYEQYF. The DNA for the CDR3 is TGCGCCAGCAGCCCCCCGGCGGGGGCCCCCCGCCCCTACGAGCAGTACTTC.

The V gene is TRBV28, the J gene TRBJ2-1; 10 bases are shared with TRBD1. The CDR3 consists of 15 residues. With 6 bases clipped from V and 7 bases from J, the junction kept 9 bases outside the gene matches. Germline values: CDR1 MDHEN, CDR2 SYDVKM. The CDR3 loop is CASRGTGDWANEQFF. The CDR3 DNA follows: TGTGCCAGCAGGGGGACAGGGGATTGGGCTAATGAGCAGTTCTTC.

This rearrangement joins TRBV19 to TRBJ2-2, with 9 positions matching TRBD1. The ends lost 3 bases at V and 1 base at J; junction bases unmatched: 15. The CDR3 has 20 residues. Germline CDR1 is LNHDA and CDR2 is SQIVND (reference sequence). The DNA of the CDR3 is TGTGCCAGTAGTATCGACCCCTCATATCCGGGACAGGGGAACACCGGGGAGCTGTTTTTT. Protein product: CASSIDPSYPGQGNTGELFF.

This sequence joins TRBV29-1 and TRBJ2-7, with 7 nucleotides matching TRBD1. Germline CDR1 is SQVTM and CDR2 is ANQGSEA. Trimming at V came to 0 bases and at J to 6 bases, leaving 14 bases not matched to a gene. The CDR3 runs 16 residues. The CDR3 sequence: CSVEDLGDSNIGEQYF. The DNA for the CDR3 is TGCAGCGTTGAAGACCTCGGGGACAGTAATATAGGCGAGCAGTACTTC.

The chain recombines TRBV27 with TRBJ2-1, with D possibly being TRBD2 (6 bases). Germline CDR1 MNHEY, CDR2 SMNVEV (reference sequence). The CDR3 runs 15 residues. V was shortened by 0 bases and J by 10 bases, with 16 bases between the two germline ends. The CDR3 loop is CASSLSWGGGAEQFF. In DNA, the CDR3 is TGTGCCAGCAGTTTATCTTGGGGAGGTGGAGCCGAGCAGTTCTTC.

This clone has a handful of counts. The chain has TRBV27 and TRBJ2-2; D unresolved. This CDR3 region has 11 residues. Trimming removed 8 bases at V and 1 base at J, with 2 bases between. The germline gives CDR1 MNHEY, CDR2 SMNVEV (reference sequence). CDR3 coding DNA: TGTGCCAGCGGGAACACCGGGGAGCTGTTTTTT. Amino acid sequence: CASGNTGELFF.

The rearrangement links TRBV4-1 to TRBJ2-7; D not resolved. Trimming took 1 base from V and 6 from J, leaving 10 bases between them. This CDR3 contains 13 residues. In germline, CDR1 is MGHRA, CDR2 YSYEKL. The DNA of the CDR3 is TGCGCCAGCAGCCAAGCTCCGGCGTCCGAGCAGTACTTC. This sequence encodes CASSQAPASEQYF.

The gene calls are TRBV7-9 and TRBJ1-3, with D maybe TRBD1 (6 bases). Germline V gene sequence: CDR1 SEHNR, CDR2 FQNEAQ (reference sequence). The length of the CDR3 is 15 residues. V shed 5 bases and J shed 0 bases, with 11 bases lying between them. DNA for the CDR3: TGTGCCAGCAGCCCACAGACAGGCTCTGGAAACACCATATATTTT. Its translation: CASSPQTGSGNTIYF.

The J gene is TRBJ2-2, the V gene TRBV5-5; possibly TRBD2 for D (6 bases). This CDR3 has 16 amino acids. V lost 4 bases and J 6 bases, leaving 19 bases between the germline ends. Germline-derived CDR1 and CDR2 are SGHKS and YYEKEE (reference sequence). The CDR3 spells CASSPEGRSWPGELFF. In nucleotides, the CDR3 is TGTGCCAGCAGCCCGGAGGGGAGATCATGGCCCGGGGAGCTGTTTTTT.

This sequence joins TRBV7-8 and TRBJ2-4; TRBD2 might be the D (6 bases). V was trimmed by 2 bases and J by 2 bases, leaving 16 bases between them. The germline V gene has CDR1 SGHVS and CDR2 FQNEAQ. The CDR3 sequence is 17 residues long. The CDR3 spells CASSLSLLGDSKNIQYF. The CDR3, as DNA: TGTGCCAGCAGCTTAAGCCTCCTCGGGGACTCCAAAAACATTCAGTACTTC.

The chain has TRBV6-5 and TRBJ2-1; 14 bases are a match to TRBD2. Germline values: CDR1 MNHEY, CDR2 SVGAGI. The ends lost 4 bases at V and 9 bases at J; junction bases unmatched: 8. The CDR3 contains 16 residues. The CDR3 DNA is TGTGCCAGCAGTTTGAGACTAGCGGGAGGGCCGGGTGAGCAGTTCTTC. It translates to CASSLRLAGGPGEQFF.

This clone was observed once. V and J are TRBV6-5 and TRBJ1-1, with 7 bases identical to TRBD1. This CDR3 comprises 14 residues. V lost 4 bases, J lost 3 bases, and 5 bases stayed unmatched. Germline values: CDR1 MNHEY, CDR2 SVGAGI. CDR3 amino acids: CASSLGQVYTEAFF. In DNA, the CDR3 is TGTGCCAGCAGTTTAGGACAGGTGTACACTGAAGCTTTCTTT.

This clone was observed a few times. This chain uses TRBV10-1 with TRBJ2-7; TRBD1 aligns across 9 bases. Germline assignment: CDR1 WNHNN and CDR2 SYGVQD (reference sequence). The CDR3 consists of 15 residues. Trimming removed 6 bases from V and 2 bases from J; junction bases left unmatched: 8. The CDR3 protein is CASSERGTGTYEQYF. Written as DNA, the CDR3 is TGCGCCAGCAGCGAGAGGGGGACAGGGACCTACGAGCAGTACTTC.